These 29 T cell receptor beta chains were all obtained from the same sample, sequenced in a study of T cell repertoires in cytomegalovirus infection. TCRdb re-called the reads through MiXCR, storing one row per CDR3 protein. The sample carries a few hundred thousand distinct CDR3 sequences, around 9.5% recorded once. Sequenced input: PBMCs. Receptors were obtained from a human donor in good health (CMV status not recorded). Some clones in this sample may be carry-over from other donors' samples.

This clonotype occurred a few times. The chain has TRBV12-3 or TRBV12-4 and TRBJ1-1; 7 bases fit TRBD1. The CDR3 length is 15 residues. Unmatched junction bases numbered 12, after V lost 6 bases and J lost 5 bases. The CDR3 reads CASRGPPRGNTEAFF. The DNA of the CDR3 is TGTGCCAGCAGAGGCCCACCCAGGGGGAATACTGAAGCTTTCTTT.

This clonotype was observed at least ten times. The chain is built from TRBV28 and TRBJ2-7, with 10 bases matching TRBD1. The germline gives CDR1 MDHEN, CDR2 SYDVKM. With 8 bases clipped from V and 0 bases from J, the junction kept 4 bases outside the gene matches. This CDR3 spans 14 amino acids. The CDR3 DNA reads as TGTGCCAGCCACCGGACAGGGGGCTCCTACGAGCAGTACTTC. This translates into CASHRTGGSYEQYF.

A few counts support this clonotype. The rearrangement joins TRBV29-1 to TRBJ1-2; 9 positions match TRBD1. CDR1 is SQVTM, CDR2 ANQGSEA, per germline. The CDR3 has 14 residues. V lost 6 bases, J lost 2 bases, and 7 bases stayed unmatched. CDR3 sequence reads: CSVAGQGPNYGYTF. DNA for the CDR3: TGCAGCGTCGCCGGACAGGGGCCCAACTATGGCTACACCTTC.

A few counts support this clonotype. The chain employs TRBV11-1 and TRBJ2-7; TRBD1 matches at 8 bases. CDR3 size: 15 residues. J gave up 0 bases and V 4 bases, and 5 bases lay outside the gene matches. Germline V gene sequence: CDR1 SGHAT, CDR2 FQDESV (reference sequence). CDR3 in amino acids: CASSSGQGPSYEQYF. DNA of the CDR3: TGTGCCAGCAGCTCCGGACAGGGCCCCTCCTACGAGCAGTACTTC.

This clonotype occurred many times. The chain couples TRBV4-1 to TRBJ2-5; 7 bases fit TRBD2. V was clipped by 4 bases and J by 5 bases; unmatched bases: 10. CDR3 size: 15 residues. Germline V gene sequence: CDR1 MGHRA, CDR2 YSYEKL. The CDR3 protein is CASSRGDPGGETQYF. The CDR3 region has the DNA TGCGCCAGCAGCCGGGGGGACCCGGGGGGTGAGACCCAGTACTTC.

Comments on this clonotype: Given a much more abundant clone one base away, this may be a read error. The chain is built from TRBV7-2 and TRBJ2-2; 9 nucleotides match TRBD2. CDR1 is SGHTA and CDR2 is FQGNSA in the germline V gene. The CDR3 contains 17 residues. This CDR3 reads CASSSFGAGGPSGGLFF. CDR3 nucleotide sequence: TGTGCCAGCAGCTCCTTTGGGGCGGGAGGGCCTTCCGGGGGGCTGTTTTTT. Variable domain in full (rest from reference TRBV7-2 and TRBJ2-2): GAGVSQSPSNKVTEKGKDVELRCDPISGHTALYWYRQSLGQGLEFLIYFQGNSAPDKSGLPSDRFSAERTGGSVSTLTIQRTQQEDSAVYLCASSSFGAGGPSGGLFFGEGSRLTVL.

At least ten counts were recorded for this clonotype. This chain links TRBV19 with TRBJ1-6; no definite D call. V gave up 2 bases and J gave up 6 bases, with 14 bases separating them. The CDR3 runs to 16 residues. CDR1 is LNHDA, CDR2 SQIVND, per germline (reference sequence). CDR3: CASSISGSGINSPLHF. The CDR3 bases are TGTGCCAGTAGTATATCCGGATCAGGCATTAATTCACCCCTCCACTTT.

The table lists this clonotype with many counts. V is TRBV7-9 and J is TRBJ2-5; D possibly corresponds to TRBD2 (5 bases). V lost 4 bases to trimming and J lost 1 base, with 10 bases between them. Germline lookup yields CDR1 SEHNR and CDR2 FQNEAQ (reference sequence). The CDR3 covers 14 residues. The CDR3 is CASSSGGPQETQYF. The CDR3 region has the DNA TGTGCCAGCAGCTCCGGCGGGCCCCAAGAGACCCAGTACTTC.

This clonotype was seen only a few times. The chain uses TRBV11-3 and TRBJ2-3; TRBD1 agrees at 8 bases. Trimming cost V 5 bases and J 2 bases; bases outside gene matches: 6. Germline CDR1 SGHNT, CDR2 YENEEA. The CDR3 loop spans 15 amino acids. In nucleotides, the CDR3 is TGTGCCAGCAGCCTGGGACAGGCGATCACAGATACGCAGTATTTT. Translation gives CASSLGQAITDTQYF.

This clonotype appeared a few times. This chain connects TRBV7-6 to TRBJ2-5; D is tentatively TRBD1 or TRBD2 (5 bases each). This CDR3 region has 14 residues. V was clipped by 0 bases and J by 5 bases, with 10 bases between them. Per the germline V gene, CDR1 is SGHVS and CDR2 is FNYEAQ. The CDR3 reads CASSLAGERETQYF. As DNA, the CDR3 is TGTGCCAGCAGCTTAGCAGGGGAGAGGGAGACCCAGTACTTC.

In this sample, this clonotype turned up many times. The CDR3 protein is CASSSTFGKSNTEAFF. The CDR3 DNA is TGTGCCAGCAGCTCAACATTTGGCAAATCGAACACTGAAGCTTTCTTT. The genes are TRBV7-2 and TRBJ1-1; D not resolved. This CDR3 contains 16 residues. Trimming took off 4 bases at V and 1 base at J, with 16 bases between the two ends. The germline CDR1 and CDR2 sequences are SGHTA and FQGNSA. The entire variable domain, with the rest obtained from reference TRBV7-2 and TRBJ1-1, is as follows: GAGVSQSPSNKVTEKGKDVELRCDPISGHTALYWYRQSLGQGLEFLIYFQGNSAPDKSGLPSDRFSAERTGGSVSTLTIQRTQQEDSAVYLCASSSTFGKSNTEAFFGQGTRLTVV.

The chain's CDR3 is CSARERGGNTEAFF. CDR3 nucleotide sequence: TGCAGTGCTAGAGAAAGGGGGGGGAACACTGAAGCTTTCTTT. The V and J genes are TRBV20-1 and TRBJ1-1, with D possibly being TRBD1 (6 bases). The ends were cut back, 0 bases at V and 1 base at J, with 9 bases in the middle. The germline V gene has CDR1 DFQATT and CDR2 SNEGSKA (reference sequence). The CDR3 length is 14 residues.

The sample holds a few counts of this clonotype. The CDR3 bases are TGTGCCATCAGTGAGTACCAAGAAAATGAGCAGTTCTTC. It translates to CAISEYQENEQFF. This rearrangement joins TRBV10-3 to TRBJ2-1, with unresolved D. This CDR3 is built from 13 residues. Germline loops: CDR1 ENHRY, CDR2 SYGVKD. The V gene lost 1 base and the J gene lost 7 bases, with 8 bases spanning the gap.

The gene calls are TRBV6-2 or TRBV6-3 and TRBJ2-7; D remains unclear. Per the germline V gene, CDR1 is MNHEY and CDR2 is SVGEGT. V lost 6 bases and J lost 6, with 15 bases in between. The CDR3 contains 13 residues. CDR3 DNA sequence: TGTGCCAGCAGACCATCCTCCATACGCGAGCAGTACTTC. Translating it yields CASRPSSIREQYF.

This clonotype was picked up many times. CDR3 coding DNA: TGTGCCAGCAGCTTAGCTGGGGGGGATACGCAGTATTTT. It is translated as CASSLAGGDTQYF. The V gene is TRBV7-2, the J gene TRBJ2-3; D may be TRBD2 (6 bases). Germline CDR1 and CDR2: SGHTA and FQGNSA. Trimming took 0 bases from V and 6 from J, leaving 7 bases between them. The CDR3 sequence is 13 residues long. The whole variable domain, remainder taken from reference TRBV7-2 and TRBJ2-3, is GAGVSQSPSNKVTEKGKDVELRCDPISGHTALYWYRQSLGQGLEFLIYFQGNSAPDKSGLPSDRFSAERTGGSVSTLTIQRTQQEDSAVYLCASSLAGGDTQYFGPGTRLTVL.

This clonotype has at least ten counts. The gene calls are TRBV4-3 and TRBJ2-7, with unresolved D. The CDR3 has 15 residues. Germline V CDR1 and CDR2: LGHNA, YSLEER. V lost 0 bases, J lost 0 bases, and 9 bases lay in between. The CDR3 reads CASSQDHLTSYEQYF. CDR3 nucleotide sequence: TGCGCCAGCAGCCAAGATCACCTTACCTCCTACGAGCAGTACTTC.

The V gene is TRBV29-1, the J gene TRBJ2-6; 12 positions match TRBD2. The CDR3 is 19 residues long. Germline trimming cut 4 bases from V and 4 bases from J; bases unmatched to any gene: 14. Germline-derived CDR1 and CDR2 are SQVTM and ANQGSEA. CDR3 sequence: CSVGGARLAGEIGANVLTF. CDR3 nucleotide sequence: TGCAGCGTTGGTGGGGCTCGACTAGCGGGAGAGATCGGGGCCAACGTCCTGACTTTC.

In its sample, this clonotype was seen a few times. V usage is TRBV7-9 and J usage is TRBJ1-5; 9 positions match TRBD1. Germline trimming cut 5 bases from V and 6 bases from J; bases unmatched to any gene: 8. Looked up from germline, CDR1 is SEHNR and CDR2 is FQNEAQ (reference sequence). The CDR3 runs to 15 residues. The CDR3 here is CASSMTGTGSQPQHF. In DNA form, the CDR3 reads TGTGCCAGCAGCATGACCGGGACAGGGAGTCAGCCCCAGCATTTT.

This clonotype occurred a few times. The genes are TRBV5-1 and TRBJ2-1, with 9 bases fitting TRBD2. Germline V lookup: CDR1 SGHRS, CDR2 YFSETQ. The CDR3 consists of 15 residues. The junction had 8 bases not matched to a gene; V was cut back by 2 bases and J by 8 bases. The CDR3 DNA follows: TGCGCCAGCAGCTTTCTAGCGGGGCGAGGGGATGAGCAGTTCTTC. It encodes CASSFLAGRGDEQFF.

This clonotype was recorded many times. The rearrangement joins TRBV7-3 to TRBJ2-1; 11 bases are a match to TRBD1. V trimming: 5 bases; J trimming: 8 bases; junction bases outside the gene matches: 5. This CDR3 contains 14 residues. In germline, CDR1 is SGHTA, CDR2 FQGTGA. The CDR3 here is CASSRDRGNDEQFF. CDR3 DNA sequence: TGTGCCAGCAGCAGGGACAGGGGGAACGATGAGCAGTTCTTC.

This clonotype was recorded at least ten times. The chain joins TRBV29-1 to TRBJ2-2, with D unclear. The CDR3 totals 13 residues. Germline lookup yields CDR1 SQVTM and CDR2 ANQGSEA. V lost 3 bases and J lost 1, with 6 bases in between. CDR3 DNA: TGCAGCGTTGAGCGTCTGAACACCGGGGAGCTGTTTTTT. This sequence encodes CSVERLNTGELFF.

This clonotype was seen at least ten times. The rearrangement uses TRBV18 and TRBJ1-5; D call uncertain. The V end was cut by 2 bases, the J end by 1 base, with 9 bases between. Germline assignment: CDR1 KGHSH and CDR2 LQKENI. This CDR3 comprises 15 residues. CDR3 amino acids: CASSPSSRSNQPQHF. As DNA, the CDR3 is TGTGCCAGCTCACCAAGCAGCCGAAGCAATCAGCCCCAGCATTTT.

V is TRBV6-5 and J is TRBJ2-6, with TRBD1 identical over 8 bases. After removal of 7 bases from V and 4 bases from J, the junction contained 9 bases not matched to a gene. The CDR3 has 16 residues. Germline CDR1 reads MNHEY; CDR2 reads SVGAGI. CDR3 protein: CASIPGGKGGANVLTF. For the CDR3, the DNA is TGTGCCAGCATCCCAGGGGGCAAGGGGGGGGCCAACGTCCTGACTTTC.

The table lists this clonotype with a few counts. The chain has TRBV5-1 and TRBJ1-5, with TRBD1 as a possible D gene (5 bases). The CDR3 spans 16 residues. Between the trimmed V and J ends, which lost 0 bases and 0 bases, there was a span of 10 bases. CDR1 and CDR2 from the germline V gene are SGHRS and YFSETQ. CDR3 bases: TGCGCCAGCAGCTTGGAGCCAGGGCGTAGCAATCAGCCCCAGCATTTT. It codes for CASSLEPGRSNQPQHF.

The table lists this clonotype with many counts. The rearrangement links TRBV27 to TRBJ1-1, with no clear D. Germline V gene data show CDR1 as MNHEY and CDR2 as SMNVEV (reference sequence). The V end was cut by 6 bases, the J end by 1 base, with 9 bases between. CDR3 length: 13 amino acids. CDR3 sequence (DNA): TGTGCCAGCAGCGTCCTGGAGAACACTGAAGCTTTCTTT. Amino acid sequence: CASSVLENTEAFF.

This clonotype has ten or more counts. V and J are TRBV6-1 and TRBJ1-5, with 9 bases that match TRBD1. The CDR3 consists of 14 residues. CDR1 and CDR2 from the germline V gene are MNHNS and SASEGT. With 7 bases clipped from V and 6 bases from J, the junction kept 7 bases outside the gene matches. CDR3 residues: CASKLTGGGQPQHF. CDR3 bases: TGTGCCAGCAAATTGACAGGGGGAGGTCAGCCCCAGCATTTT.

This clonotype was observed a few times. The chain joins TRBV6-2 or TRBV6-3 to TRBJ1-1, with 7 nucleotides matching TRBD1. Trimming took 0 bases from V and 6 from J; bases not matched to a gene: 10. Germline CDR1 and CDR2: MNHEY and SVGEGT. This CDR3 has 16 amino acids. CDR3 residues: CASSYSRGGARPEAFF. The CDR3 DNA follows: TGTGCCAGCAGTTACTCCAGGGGGGGGGCGAGGCCTGAAGCTTTCTTT.

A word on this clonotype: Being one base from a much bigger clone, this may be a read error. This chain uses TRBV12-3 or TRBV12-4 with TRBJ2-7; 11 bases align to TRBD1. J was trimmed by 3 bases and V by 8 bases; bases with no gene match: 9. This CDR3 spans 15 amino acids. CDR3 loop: CASGPSGTGGYEQYF. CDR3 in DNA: TGTGCCAGCGGTCCCTCCGGGACAGGGGGCTACGAGCAGTACTTC.

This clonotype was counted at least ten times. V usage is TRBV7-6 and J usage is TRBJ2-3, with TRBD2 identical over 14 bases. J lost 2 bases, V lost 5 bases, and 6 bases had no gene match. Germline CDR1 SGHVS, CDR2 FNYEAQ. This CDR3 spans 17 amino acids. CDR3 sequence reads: CASSATTSGGATDTQYF. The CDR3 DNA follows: TGTGCCAGCAGCGCCACGACTAGCGGGGGGGCCACAGATACGCAGTATTTT.